This T cell receptor beta chain was captured in a study of blood T cell repertoires in COVID-19. Study context: From the United States, Italy and Spain came samples of acute and convalescent COVID-19. Nucleic acid was either cDNA or gDNA, and it came from T cells, B-cell-depleted T cells, or PBMCs.

In the original analysis: Counts of nucleated cells, estimated from reference gene primer amplification, were obtained. Some clones are missing from TCRdb's copy, which holds only in-frame ones; the method was immunoSEQ multiplex PCR. V and J calls and clone size follow that table, whereas D and trimming were derived from the DNA. The sample holds over 200,000 clones; roughly 87% are singletons and the top ten take 1.9%. This clone was observed a single time. This CDR3 is 14 amino acids long. Trimming left V 0 bases short and J 2 bases short, with 7 bases between. Germline V lookup: CDR1 MNHEY, CDR2 SVGAGI.

This receptor was obtained from a man aged 40-49 years with active or convalescent COVID-19. The sample taken for sequencing was peripheral blood. The V call is TRBV6-5, the J call TRBJ2-5; the D is unclear. This CDR3 is CASSYSPRQETQYF. The CDR3 DNA sequence: TGTGCCAGCAGTTACTCGCCTAGACAAGAGACCCAGTACTTC.